These T cell receptor beta chains were read from a single sample in a study of T-cell memory formation after mild COVID-19. TCRdb itself ran the 5' RACE reads through MiXCR, one entry per CDR3 protein. The table shows hundreds of thousands of distinct CDR3 sequences, with about 15% occurring only once. Sequencing was done on a sample of PBMCs or a T cell subset sorted from them (not recorded which). Receptor source: a man aged 18 to 29 who had mild COVID-19 (a few samples of this study predate the infection). Cell type and time point are not known. Each CDR3 is given with its conserved first and last residue. A D gene is named only where the DNA matches it firmly. Expanded clones are given a class, and other clones once, few, many or no size at all.

v_gene	j_gene	d_gene	abundance	CDR3nt	CDR3aa
TRBV19	TRBJ1-6	-	few	TGTGCCAGCCACGTCTCCTATAATTCACCCCTCCACTTT	CASHVSYNSPLHF
TRBV2	TRBJ1-6	TRBD1	few	TGTGCCAGCAGCGCGGGACAGGTTACCTCACCCCTCCACTTT	CASSAGQVTSPLHF
TRBV6-2/TRBV6-3	TRBJ2-5	-	-	TGTGCCAGCCGCCGCCCGGGGCTAGAGACCCAGTACTTC	CASRRPGLETQYF
TRBV5-1	TRBJ2-7	TRBD1	many	TGCGCCAGCAGCCTGGACAGGGGAGGCCTTGGGGGGCAGTACTTC	CASSLDRGGLGGQYF
TRBV7-6	TRBJ2-7	-	-	TGTGCCAGCAGCCAGGGGACATCGGACTACGAGCAGTACTTC	CASSQGTSDYEQYF
TRBV20-1	TRBJ1-5	-	-	TGCAGTGCTAGAGAAAGCCGGGGGATGCAGCCCCAGCATTTT	CSARESRGMQPQHF
TRBV18	TRBJ1-1	-	few	TGTGCCAGCTCACCACAGCATCCGGCCCCTGAAGCTTTCTTT	CASSPQHPAPEAFF
TRBV2	TRBJ2-7	-	-	TGTGCCAGCACGCCCCAGGGGCTCCCCGAGCAGTACTTC	CASTPQGLPEQYF
TRBV19	TRBJ1-1	-	-	TGTGCCAGTAGTACAGGGTCTGAAGCTTTCTTT	CASSTGSEAFF
TRBV20-1	TRBJ1-6	TRBD1	few	TGCAGTGCTGTTGGACAGGGTGGCTCACCCCTCCACTTT	CSAVGQGGSPLHF
TRBV12-3/TRBV12-4	TRBJ2-5	-	-	TGTGCCAGCAGTTTAGCGGGTCCCAGGGGGACCCAGTACTTC	CASSLAGPRGTQYF
TRBV5-1	TRBJ2-4	-	-	TGCGCCAGCAGCTGGGGTTTCTGGGGGGCCAAAAACATTCAGTACTTC	CASSWGFWGAKNIQYF
TRBV7-9	TRBJ1-2	-	-	TGTGCCAGCAGCCCTGGCTCGGCTAACTATGGCTACACCTTC	CASSPGSANYGYTF
TRBV14	TRBJ2-1	-	-	TGTGCCAGCAGCCAAGGAGTCAATAGGTATGAGCAGTTCTTC	CASSQGVNRYEQFF
TRBV2	TRBJ2-6	-	-	TGTGCCAGCAGGACGCTTTTTTCTGGGGCCAACGTCCTGACTTTC	CASRTLFSGANVLTF
TRBV6-6	TRBJ2-7	-	-	TGTGCCAGCAGGCGGAACTCCGCCGACAGGCCATGGCAGTACTTC	CASRRNSADRPWQYF
TRBV12-3/TRBV12-4	TRBJ2-5	TRBD2	many	TGTGCCAGCAGGTCCCTAGCGGGGGCAGGAGAGACCCAGTACTTC	CASRSLAGAGETQYF
TRBV11-2	TRBJ2-7	-	-	TGTGCCAGCAGCTTTAGGGGTTCGAGGGAGCAGTACTTC	CASSFRGSREQYF
TRBV6-6	TRBJ1-5	TRBD1	-	TGTGCCAGCAGTGAGCCGGACAGGGGGCGAAAACAGCCCCAGCATTTT	CASSEPDRGRKQPQHF
TRBV28	TRBJ2-2	-	many	TGTGCCAGCTATCGATACACAGGGCGCACCGGGGAGCTGTTTTTT	CASYRYTGRTGELFF
TRBV6-2/TRBV6-3	TRBJ1-4	-	few	TGTGCCAGCAGCCGACGACAGGACAAACTGTTTTTT	CASSRRQDKLFF
TRBV4-3	TRBJ2-7	-	-	TGCGCCAGCAGCCAAGTGAGGGGGAGTCCCTACGAGCAGTACTTC	CASSQVRGSPYEQYF
TRBV29-1	TRBJ2-5	-	many	TGCAGCGCCAGCCGGACACTCCAAGAGACCCAGTACTTC	CSASRTLQETQYF
TRBV16	TRBJ1-5	-	few	TGTGCCAGCAGCCAGGGGTGGGTTCAGCCCCAGCATTTT	CASSQGWVQPQHF
TRBV7-2	TRBJ2-5	TRBD1	-	TGTGCCAGCAGCTTAAAGGACCGACAGGGCAGAGAGACCCAGTACTTC	CASSLKDRQGRETQYF
TRBV4-1	TRBJ2-5	-	few	TGCGCCAGCAGCCAAGTGGCGGGGGCCCGTTTTGGGACCCAGTACTTC	CASSQVAGARFGTQYF
TRBV20-1	TRBJ1-1	-	many	TGCAGTCCCCGAGAACCGGGCACTGAAGCTTTCTTT	CSPREPGTEAFF
TRBV7-8	TRBJ1-1	-	few	TGTGCCAGCAGCTTAGATGGGGTGCCCGCTGAAGCTTTCTTT	CASSLDGVPAEAFF
TRBV12-3/TRBV12-4	TRBJ1-1	TRBD1	few	TGTGCCAGCAGGGATTCAGGGACAGGGGTTCTGAACACTGAAGCTTTCTTT	CASRDSGTGVLNTEAFF
TRBV12-3/TRBV12-4	TRBJ1-1	-	-	TGTGCCAGCAAAGGACAGTGGAACACTGAAGCTTTCTTT	CASKGQWNTEAFF
TRBV29-1	TRBJ2-5	TRBD1	many	TGCAGCGTTCCTACCCGGGACAGACAAGAGACCCAGTACTTC	CSVPTRDRQETQYF
TRBV7-9	TRBJ2-1	-	-	TGTGCCAGCAGCTTAGGCGAGGGCTACAATGAGCAGTTCTTC	CASSLGEGYNEQFF
TRBV4-1	TRBJ2-5	-	few	TGCGCCAGCAGCCAAGGATTCGGACACGAGACCCAGTACTTC	CASSQGFGHETQYF
TRBV28	TRBJ1-1	-	-	TGTACCAGCAGCCTCGACAGCGAGAAGAACACTGAAGCTTTCTTT	CTSSLDSEKNTEAFF
TRBV6-5	TRBJ2-5	-	many	TGTGCCAGCTCCCAGGGAGGAGAGACCCAGTACTTC	CASSQGGETQYF
TRBV6-2/TRBV6-3	TRBJ1-5	-	-	TGTGCCAGCAGTTACTCGTCGCAGACCTTGCACAATCAGCCCCAGCATTTT	CASSYSSQTLHNQPQHF
TRBV5-1	TRBJ1-1	-	many	TGCGCCAGCAGCTTGGACGATTGGGGCACTGAAGCTTTCTTT	CASSLDDWGTEAFF
TRBV18	TRBJ2-1	-	-	TGTGCCAGCTCACCACCACTGAGAAGCTCCTACAATGAGCAGTTCTTC	CASSPPLRSSYNEQFF
TRBV10-3	TRBJ2-5	TRBD1	-	TGTGCCATCAGTGGAAGAGGGGGCGCCCGACAGACCCAGTACTTC	CAISGRGGARQTQYF
TRBV27	TRBJ2-5	-	once	TGTGCCAGCAGCCCGCATAGTGGGGAAGGGGAGACCCAGTACTTC	CASSPHSGEGETQYF
TRBV12-3/TRBV12-4	TRBJ1-1	-	-	TGTGCCAGCAGTTTACCTGGTGGTTTTACTGAAGCTTTCTTT	CASSLPGGFTEAFF
TRBV7-2	TRBJ1-6	-	many	TGTGCCAGCAGCGGACAATTAGATTCACCCCTCCACTTT	CASSGQLDSPLHF